This T cell receptor beta chain came from a study of T cell responses to AZD1222 COVID-19 vaccine. The study, taken as a whole, reports: At baseline, just 6 or 7 AZD1222 recipients tested seropositive.

In the case of this clone: Its matching antigen is unknown.

Using immunoSEQ multiplex PCR, the repertoire was profiled, and TCRdb retains in-frame clones only, with some absent. The repertoire includes roughly 30,000 clones, about 80% of them detected once, and roughly 4% sits in the top ten. The CDR3 length is 14 residues. Germline V CDR1 and CDR2: MNHEY, SVGAGI. V gave up 5 bases and J gave up 2 bases; unmatched junction bases: 2. The sample consisted of peripheral blood, taken 28 days after the second AZD1222 dose. The receptor's source is an adult who received the AZD1222 COVID-19 vaccine. V gene TRBV6-5 combines with J gene TRBJ2-3; TRBD1 matches at 9 bases. Here the CDR3 reads CASSRQGDTDTQYF. DNA of the CDR3: TGTGCCAGCAGTAGACAGGGGGACACAGATACGCAGTATTTT.